A single sample is the source of the 25 T cell receptor beta chains below, sequenced in a study of T cell repertoires in cytomegalovirus infection. Their recognized antigens are unknown. TCRdb reprocessed the reads via MiXCR and lists one record per CDR3 protein. The sample lists around 900,000 distinct CDR3 sequences; less than 35% were seen once. Source: cultured CD8+ T cells from PBMCs, taken from culture after CMV antigen stimulation. Source of these receptors: a human donor in good health (CMV status not recorded). Some clones in this sample may be carry-over from other donors' samples.

CDR3 residues: CSASVTTGRDGYTF. As DNA, the CDR3 is TGCAGTGCTAGCGTTACGACAGGGCGAGATGGCTACACCTTC. The rearrangement uses TRBV20-1 and TRBJ1-2; 7 nucleotides align to TRBD1. Germline V gene sequence: CDR1 DFQATT, CDR2 SNEGSKA (reference sequence). There are 14 residues in the CDR3. The trim removed 3 bases at V and 6 bases at J, leaving 10 bases unmatched.

This clonotype occurred a few times. This chain uses TRBV5-4 with TRBJ2-7; D not certain. Looked up from germline, CDR1 is SGHNT and CDR2 is YYREEE (reference sequence). Trimming stripped 1 base from V and 2 bases from J, with 10 bases between. The CDR3 is made up of 14 amino acids. The CDR3 nucleotides are TGTGCCAGCAGCTTGATTACAGCGCCCTACGAGCAGTACTTC. It yields the protein CASSLITAPYEQYF.

This clonotype was detected a few times. For the CDR3, the DNA is TGTGCCAGCATTCTTGAGGGCGGAGCTAACTATGGCTACACCTTC. Its protein is CASILEGGANYGYTF. The chain combines TRBV28 with TRBJ1-2; D remains ambiguous. The germline gives CDR1 MDHEN, CDR2 SYDVKM. V lost 7 bases, J lost 0 bases, and 15 bases lay in between. The CDR3 extends over 15 amino acids.

This clonotype appeared many times. V and J are TRBV12-3 or TRBV12-4 and TRBJ1-2, with D perhaps TRBD1 (5 bases). The V end lost 4 bases, the J end lost 4 bases, and 10 bases lay between the germline ends. The CDR3 extends over 13 amino acids. The CDR3 reads CASSSGTSYGYTF. The CDR3 bases are TGTGCCAGCAGTTCCGGGACCTCCTATGGCTACACCTTC.

The genes are TRBV23-1 and TRBJ2-7; 8 positions match TRBD1. TRBV23-1 falls under the ORF class, with uncertain function. This CDR3 contains 14 residues. Unmatched junction bases numbered 12, after V lost 11 bases and J lost 3 bases. The DNA for the CDR3 is TGCGCCGGACACGGGACAGGAAAGTACTACGAGCAGTACTTC. Its protein is CAGHGTGKYYEQYF.

V gene TRBV19 combines with J gene TRBJ1-1; D remains unclear. Per germline, CDR1 LNHDA and CDR2 SQIVND (reference sequence). The V end was cut by 2 bases, the J end by 3 bases, with 10 bases between. The CDR3 contains 14 residues. CDR3 nucleotide sequence: TGTGCCAGTAGTATACATCGAGGGTACACTGAAGCTTTCTTT. This translates into CASSIHRGYTEAFF.

The V gene is TRBV12-3 or TRBV12-4, the J gene TRBJ2-4; perhaps TRBD2 as D (6 bases). CDR3 length: 14 amino acids. V lost 6 bases and J lost 5, with 14 bases in between. CDR3 sequence: CASRMGRGENIQYF. The CDR3 DNA follows: TGTGCCAGCAGGATGGGGCGGGGAGAAAACATTCAGTACTTC.

To note about this clonotype: A read error is possible here, since a much larger clone lies one base away. The genes are TRBV6-6 and TRBJ2-1, with no clear D. Germline values: CDR1 MNHNY, CDR2 SVGAGI (reference sequence). Trimming took off 7 bases at V and 5 bases at J, with 15 bases between the two ends. There are 14 residues in the CDR3. The CDR3 reads CASTLTSSNNEQFF. The CDR3 region has the DNA TGTGCCAGCACCTTAACTTCTTCCAACAATGAGCAGTTCTTC.

This sequence joins TRBV19 and TRBJ2-7; D is ambiguous. The CDR3 covers 14 residues. Per germline, CDR1 LNHDA and CDR2 SQIVND (reference sequence). V was shortened by 5 bases and J by 1 base, with 12 bases between the two germline ends. The DNA for the CDR3 is TGTGCCAGTAGTGTTCTGACGGATTCCTACGAGCAGTACTTC. Protein product: CASSVLTDSYEQYF.

The rearrangement joins TRBV5-1 to TRBJ2-2; perhaps TRBD1 as D (6 bases). Deletions cut 0 bases from V and 4 bases from J, with 16 bases between. This CDR3 is built from 17 residues. Germline V lookup: CDR1 SGHRS, CDR2 YFSETQ. The CDR3 DNA is TGCGCCAGCAGCTTGGGGGACACACACTCCCTCACCGGGGAGCTGTTTTTT. This translates into CASSLGDTHSLTGELFF. Supplemented by reference TRBV5-1 and TRBJ2-2, the full variable domain reads KAGVTQTPRYLIKTRGQQVTLSCSPISGHRSVSWYQQTPGQGLQFLFEYFSETQRNKGNFPGRFSGRQFSNSRSEMNVSTLELGDSALYLCASSLGDTHSLTGELFFGEGSRLTVL.

The chain is built from TRBV19 and TRBJ2-6, with TRBD1 as a possible D gene (5 bases). The CDR3 covers 14 residues. Trimming removed 10 bases at V and 0 bases at J, with 10 bases between. Looked up from germline, CDR1 is LNHDA and CDR2 is SQIVND (reference sequence). The CDR3 sequence is CATRDLSGANVLTF. The CDR3 DNA follows: TGTGCCACCAGGGATCTCTCTGGGGCCAACGTCCTGACTTTC. The whole variable domain, remainder taken from reference TRBV19 and TRBJ2-6, is DGGITQSPKYLFRKEGQNVTLSCEQNLNHDAMYWYRQDPGQGLRLIYYSQIVNDFQKGDIAEGYSVSREKKESFPLTVTSAQKNPTAFYLCATRDLSGANVLTFGAGSRLTVL.

The genes are TRBV7-9 and TRBJ2-1; D is perhaps TRBD1 (5 bases). CDR1 and CDR2 from the germline V gene are SEHNR and FQNEAQ (reference sequence). The V end lost 2 bases, the J end lost 5 bases, and 16 bases lay between the germline ends. There are 16 residues in the CDR3. The CDR3 DNA reads TGTGCCAGCAGCTTAAGGCAGAATGGGGCGGACAATGAGCAGTTCTTC. It codes for CASSLRQNGADNEQFF.

Turning to this clonotype: Just one base apart from a much larger clone, this may be a read error. The gene calls are TRBV7-8 and TRBJ2-1; unclear D gene. Germline CDR1 and CDR2: SGHVS and FQNEAQ. The CDR3 consists of 12 residues. V was clipped by 8 bases and J by 7 bases, with 12 bases between them. The CDR3 protein is CASGATGNEQFF. The CDR3, as DNA: TGTGCCAGCGGCGCCACTGGGAATGAGCAGTTCTTC. Full variable domain (outside the CDR3, taken from reference TRBV7-8 and TRBJ2-1): GAGVSQSPRYKVAKRGQDVALRCDPISGHVSLFWYQQALGQGPEFLTYFQNEAQLDKSGLPSDRFFAERPEGSVSTLKIQRTQQEDSAVYLCASGATGNEQFFGPGTRLTVL.

The CDR3 region is CASSLSGISYEQYV. The CDR3 region has the DNA TGTGCCAGCAGCCTTAGCGGGATCTCCTACGAGCAGTACGTC. This sequence joins TRBV6-2 or TRBV6-3 and TRBJ2-7, with 8 nucleotides matching TRBD2. This CDR3 region has 14 residues. Losses at the gene ends were 6 bases for V and 0 bases for J; bases not matched to a gene: 4. CDR1 and CDR2 (germline): MNHEY, SVGEGT.

Regarding this clonotype: A much bigger clone sits one base away, suggesting this may be a read error. V gene TRBV12-5 combines with J gene TRBJ2-6; D is undetermined. The CDR3 loop spans 17 amino acids. In germline, CDR1 is LGHNT, CDR2 FRNRAP. The CDR3 bases are TGTGCTAGTGGTTTCTCTACAGATAACTCTGGGACCAACGTCCTGACTTTC. Translating gives CASGFSTDNSGTNVLTF.

This clonotype showed up many times. The rearrangement uses TRBV7-8 and TRBJ2-3; D may be TRBD1 (6 bases). Trimming removed 4 bases at V and 1 base at J, with 9 bases between. Per germline, CDR1 SGHVS and CDR2 FQNEAQ. The CDR3 is 14 amino acids. The CDR3 DNA follows: TGTGCCAGCAGCTCACGACAGGGCACAGATACGCAGTATTTT. Translating it yields CASSSRQGTDTQYF.

This clonotype showed up many times. This rearrangement joins TRBV12-3 or TRBV12-4 to TRBJ2-2, with 8 bases aligning to TRBD1. This CDR3 is 13 amino acids long. With 6 bases clipped from V and 6 bases from J, the junction kept 3 bases outside the gene matches. Here the CDR3 reads CASSRGQAGELFF. The CDR3 DNA sequence: TGTGCCAGCAGCCGGGGACAGGCCGGGGAGCTGTTTTTT.

Here the CDR3 DNA reads TGTGCCAGCAGGGGGACAGATAACTATGGCTACACCTTC. Translated: CASRGTDNYGYTF. J is TRBJ1-2 and V is TRBV2; 7 bases are shared with TRBD1. This CDR3 contains 13 residues. Germline CDR1 and CDR2: SNHLY and FYNNEI. With V trimmed by 6 bases and J by 1 base, 2 bases remained unmatched.

This clonotype was observed a handful of times. The rearrangement joins TRBV10-3 to TRBJ2-1, with D perhaps given as TRBD1 or TRBD2 (5 bases each). CDR3 length: 13 residues. The V end lost 3 bases, the J end lost 9 bases, and 12 bases lay between the germline ends. CDR1 ENHRY and CDR2 SYGVKD come from the germline V gene. The CDR3 nucleotides read TGTGCCATCAGTGAAGGGAAAGGGACTGAGCAGTTCTTC. This translates into CAISEGKGTEQFF.

This clonotype was recorded at least ten times. The gene calls are TRBV19 and TRBJ1-1; D not resolved. The V end lost 5 bases, the J end lost 0 bases, and 10 bases lay between the germline ends. The CDR3 is 14 amino acids. Germline V gene sequence: CDR1 LNHDA, CDR2 SQIVND (reference sequence). The CDR3, as DNA: TGTGCCAGTAGTTGGTATCCGATGAACACTGAAGCTTTCTTT. This encodes CASSWYPMNTEAFF.

The chain carries TRBV14 and TRBJ1-4; D is unresolved. V gave up 4 bases and J gave up 8 bases, with 14 bases separating them. The length of the CDR3 is 14 residues. CDR1 and CDR2 (germline): SGHDN, FVKESK. In DNA, the CDR3 is TGTGCCAGCAGCCCTCGAAGGCCGGCCGAAAAACTGTTTTTT. Residues: CASSPRRPAEKLFF.

V is TRBV14 and J is TRBJ1-1; 7 bases align to TRBD1. Germline V lookup: CDR1 SGHDN, CDR2 FVKESK. There are 16 residues in the CDR3. Germline trimming cut 1 base from V and 0 bases from J; bases unmatched to any gene: 5. For the CDR3, the DNA is TGTGCCAGCAGCCAAGGTTGGACAGGACTGAACACTGAAGCTTTCTTT. The encoded protein is CASSQGWTGLNTEAFF.

This chain uses TRBV4-2 with TRBJ2-1; 7 bases map to TRBD1. The V gene end was trimmed by 1 base and the J gene end by 4 bases; junction bases not matched to a gene: 4. The CDR3 runs 15 residues. CDR1 and CDR2 (germline): LGHNA, YNFKEQ. In DNA, the CDR3 is TGTGCCAGCAGCCAAGGGGGGACAGAGTACAATGAGCAGTTCTTC. Its translation is CASSQGGTEYNEQFF.

V gene TRBV15 combines with J gene TRBJ1-4; TRBD1 might be the D (5 bases). V lost 5 bases to trimming and J lost 6 bases, with 19 bases between them. The CDR3 is 16 amino acids. Germline V gene lookup returns CDR1 LNHNV and CDR2 YYDKDF (reference sequence). CDR3 nucleotide sequence: TGTGCCACCAGCGGCGAACGGAGGGGTGGGGATGAAAAACTGTTTTTT. Translating gives CATSGERRGGDEKLFF.

The chain has TRBV11-3 and TRBJ2-1, with 8 bases identical to TRBD2. The CDR3 has 13 amino acids. V lost 1 base, J lost 9 bases, and 2 bases stayed unmatched. From germline, CDR1 is SGHNT and CDR2 YENEEA. The CDR3 DNA reads as TGTGCCAGCAGCTTAGGGACTAGCACTGAGCAGTTCTTC. This sequence encodes CASSLGTSTEQFF.